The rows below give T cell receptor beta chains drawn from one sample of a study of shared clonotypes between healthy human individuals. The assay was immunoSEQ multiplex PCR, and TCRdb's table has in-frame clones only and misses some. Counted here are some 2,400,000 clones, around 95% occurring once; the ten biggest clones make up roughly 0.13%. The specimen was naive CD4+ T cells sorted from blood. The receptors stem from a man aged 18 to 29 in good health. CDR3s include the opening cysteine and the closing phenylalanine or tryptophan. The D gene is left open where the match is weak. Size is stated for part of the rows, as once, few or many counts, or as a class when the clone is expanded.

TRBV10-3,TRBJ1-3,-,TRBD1,CAISGQGILSGNTIYF
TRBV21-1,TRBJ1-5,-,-,CASSKLERDSNQPQHF
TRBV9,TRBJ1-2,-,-,CASSIGQPAKGYTF
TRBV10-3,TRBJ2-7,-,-,CAISLTGGEQYF
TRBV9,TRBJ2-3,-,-,CASSAAGQTDTQYF
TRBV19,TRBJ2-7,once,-,CASRQGFLQYF
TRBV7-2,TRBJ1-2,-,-,CASSFPGYGYTF
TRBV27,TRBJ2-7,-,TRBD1,CASSWSVRQGVSEQYF
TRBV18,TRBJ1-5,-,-,CASSFDRSVQPQHF
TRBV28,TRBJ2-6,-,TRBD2,CASSLVAGSGANVLTF
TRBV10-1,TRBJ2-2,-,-,CASSERAGSRLAGELFF